The rows below give T cell receptor beta chains drawn from one sample of a study of cytotoxic CD8 clonotypes in ibrutinib-treated CLL. TCRdb's copy holds only in-frame clones and misses some; the assay was immunoSEQ multiplex PCR. The sample lists over 120,000 clones; approximately 81% were seen once. The specimen was PBMCs, collected after 12 months of ibrutinib treatment. These receptors were collected from a human donor with chronic lymphocytic leukemia. The CDR3 runs from the conserved cysteine through the conserved F or W. A D gene is named only where the DNA matches it firmly. A row's size may be missing; if present it is once, few, many or a size class.

DNA: TGTGCCATCAGTGAGTCACCTAGCGGAAACACAGATACGCAGTATTTT; CDR3: CAISESPSGNTDTQYF; V: TRBV10-3; J: TRBJ2-3; size: -; D: TRBD2
DNA: TGCAGCGTTGACGGGGGCAACTATGGCTACACCTTC; CDR3: CSVDGGNYGYTF; V: TRBV29-1; J: TRBJ1-2; size: -; D: -
DNA: TGTGCCACCCAACGGACAGGGAGGTATAGCAATCAGCCCCAGCATTTT; CDR3: CATQRTGRYSNQPQHF; V: TRBV15; J: TRBJ1-5; size: -; D: TRBD1
DNA: TGTGCCAGCAGCCTACCCAGGTCAGGGTGGGCTTTCTTT; CDR3: CASSLPRSGWAFF; V: TRBV28; J: TRBJ1-1; size: -; D: -
DNA: TGTGCCAGCAGCGCGGACAGGGCCCACCTCTACGAGCAGTACTTC; CDR3: CASSADRAHLYEQYF; V: TRBV6-6; J: TRBJ2-7; size: -; D: TRBD1
DNA: TGTGCCAGCAGTTCGGGGTTGGGGAGCCGTTATAATGAGCAGTTCTTC; CDR3: CASSSGLGSRYNEQFF; V: TRBV6-5; J: TRBJ2-1; size: -; D: -
DNA: TGCGCCAGCAGCCACACAAATTTAACCGGGACAACCTATGGCTACACCTTC; CDR3: CASSHTNLTGTTYGYTF; V: TRBV4-3; J: TRBJ1-2; size: -; D: -
DNA: TGTGCCAGCAGCTTAGACCACGGATCGTATTATGGCTACACCTTC; CDR3: CASSLDHGSYYGYTF; V: TRBV7-2; J: TRBJ1-2; size: -; D: -
DNA: TGTGCCAGCAGTGGGCCGCGGAGGACGAACACCGGGGAGCTGTTTTTT; CDR3: CASSGPRRTNTGELFF; V: TRBV6-1; J: TRBJ2-2; size: -; D: -
DNA: TGTGCCAGTAGTATAGAGGCAGGAGGGAATCAGCCCCAGCATTTT; CDR3: CASSIEAGGNQPQHF; V: TRBV19; J: TRBJ1-5; size: -; D: -
DNA: TGTGCCAGTAGTATGCTGCTTGGCGGGGGGTACAATGAGCAGTTCTTC; CDR3: CASSMLLGGGYNEQFF; V: TRBV19; J: TRBJ2-1; size: once; D: TRBD2
DNA: TGTGCCAGCAGCTTGGCGCGGGGTTTGGGGGATCAGCCCCAGCATTTT; CDR3: CASSLARGLGDQPQHF; V: TRBV5-8; J: TRBJ1-5; size: -; D: -
DNA: TGTGCCAGCAGCACCCACCGGACTAGACGGTTCGGCAATGAGCAGTTCTTC; CDR3: CASSTHRTRRFGNEQFF; V: TRBV7-6; J: TRBJ2-1; size: -; D: TRBD2
DNA: TGCGCCAGCAGCTCTAGCGGGATAAGTTCCTACAATGAGCAGTTCTTC; CDR3: CASSSSGISSYNEQFF; V: TRBV5-1; J: TRBJ2-1; size: -; D: TRBD2
DNA: TGTGCCAGCAGCATCCGGACAGCCAGCCCCTACAATGAGCAGTTCTTC; CDR3: CASSIRTASPYNEQFF; V: TRBV11-3; J: TRBJ2-1; size: -; D: -
DNA: TGCAGTGCTAGTAACCGGGGGGTCGCCCCATTT; CDR3: CSASNRGVAPF; V: TRBV20-1; J: TRBJ1-5; size: -; D: -
DNA: TGTGCCATCACGGGGGGGGTTAGCGAAGGTGAGCAGTTCTTC; CDR3: CAITGGVSEGEQFF; V: TRBV10-3; J: TRBJ2-1; size: once; D: TRBD2
DNA: TGTGCCAGCAGCTTAAGCGGGTCCTACAATGAGCAGTTCTTC; CDR3: CASSLSGSYNEQFF; V: TRBV5-4; J: TRBJ2-1; size: -; D: -
DNA: TGTGCCAGCAGCCCGCCAGCGGGGGGGAACAATGAGCAGTTCTTC; CDR3: CASSPPAGGNNEQFF; V: TRBV5-4; J: TRBJ2-1; size: -; D: TRBD2
DNA: TGTGCCCAAACCATAGCGGGACAATACAATGAGCAGTTCTTC; CDR3: CAQTIAGQYNEQFF; V: TRBV30; J: TRBJ2-1; size: -; D: TRBD2
DNA: TGTGCCAGCTCACCACGGGTAGCCTACTCCTACAATGAGCAGTTCTTC; CDR3: CASSPRVAYSYNEQFF; V: TRBV18; J: TRBJ2-1; size: -; D: -
DNA: TGTGCCAGCAGCTTAGCGTTGACAGGACCTAACTCCTACGAGCAGTACTTC; CDR3: CASSLALTGPNSYEQYF; V: TRBV7-8; J: TRBJ2-7; size: few; D: -